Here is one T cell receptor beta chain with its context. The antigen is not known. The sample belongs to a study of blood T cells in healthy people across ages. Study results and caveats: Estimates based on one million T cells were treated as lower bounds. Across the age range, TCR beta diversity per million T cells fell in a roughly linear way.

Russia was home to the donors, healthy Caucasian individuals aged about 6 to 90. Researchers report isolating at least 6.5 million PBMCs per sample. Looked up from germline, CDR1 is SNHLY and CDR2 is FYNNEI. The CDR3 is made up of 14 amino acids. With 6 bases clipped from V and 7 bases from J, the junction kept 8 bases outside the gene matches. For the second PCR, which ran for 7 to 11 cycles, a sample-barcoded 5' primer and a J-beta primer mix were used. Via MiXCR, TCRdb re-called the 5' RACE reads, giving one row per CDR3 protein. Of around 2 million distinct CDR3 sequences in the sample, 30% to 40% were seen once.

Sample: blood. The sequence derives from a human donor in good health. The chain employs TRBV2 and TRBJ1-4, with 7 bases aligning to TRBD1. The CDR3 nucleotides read TGTGCCAGCAGCACCGACAGGGTCGGTGAAAAACTGTTTTTT. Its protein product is CASSTDRVGEKLFF. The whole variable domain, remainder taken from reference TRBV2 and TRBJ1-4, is EPEVTQTPSHQVTQMGQEVILRCVPISNHLYFYWYRQILGQKVEFLVSFYNNEISEKSEIFDDQFSVERPDGSNFTLKIRSTKLEDSAMYFCASSTDRVGEKLFFGSGTQLSVL.